The 21 T cell receptor beta chains in this list originate from one sample, sequenced in a study of blood T cell repertoires in COVID-19. The data were produced by immunoSEQ multiplex PCR, yet TCRdb's version contains in-frame clones alone and is incomplete. The data show about 150,000 clones, with 84% seen just once and about 8.1% held by the top ten. The sequenced material came from peripheral blood. Receptors were obtained from a man aged 25 to 40 with COVID-19, enrolled during active disease.

This chain connects TRBV30 to TRBJ2-5; 8 nucleotides agree with TRBD2. Germline CDR1 and CDR2: GTSNPN and SVGIG (reference sequence). The CDR3 loop spans 13 amino acids. The V gene end was trimmed by 3 bases and the J gene end by 5 bases; junction bases not matched to a gene: 5. The CDR3 nucleotides read TGTGCCTGGAGGCGAGCGGGAGAGGAGACCCAGTACTTC. Translated: CAWRRAGEETQYF.

Points on this clone: The germline gene is not matched at one end of the junction; a read error may be the cause. The DNA of the CDR3 is TGTGCTAGCAGCTTACGCGGGAGCACAGATACGCAGTATTTT. Encoded protein: CASSLRGSTDTQYF. The chain joins TRBV7-7 to TRBJ2-3; maybe TRBD2 (5 bases). The CDR3 runs 14 residues. In germline, CDR1 is SSHAT, CDR2 FNYEAQ (reference sequence).

V gene TRBV27 combines with J gene TRBJ2-3; 10 bases align to TRBD2. This CDR3 has 17 residues. The junction had 12 bases not matched to a gene; V was cut back by 5 bases and J by 4 bases. The germline V gene encodes CDR1 MNHEY and CDR2 SMNVEV (reference sequence). The CDR3 DNA reads TGTGCCAGCAGTGGGGCTAGCGGGAGCCTTGTCGCAGATACGCAGTATTTT. Protein: CASSGASGSLVADTQYF.

V is TRBV11-2 and J is TRBJ2-1, with 11 bases aligning to TRBD2. The germline gives CDR1 SGHAT, CDR2 FQNNGV. The CDR3 covers 15 residues. Trimming cost V 5 bases and J 7 bases; bases outside gene matches: 7. CDR3 region: CASSLSGRAGNEQFF. The CDR3 nucleotides read TGTGCCAGCAGCCTTAGCGGGAGGGCCGGGAATGAGCAGTTCTTC.

This rearrangement joins TRBV19 to TRBJ2-3; 8 nucleotides agree with TRBD2. Germline CDR1 is LNHDA and CDR2 is SQIVND (reference sequence). J was trimmed by 6 bases and V by 8 bases; bases with no gene match: 16. The CDR3 extends over 16 amino acids. CDR3 region: CASLMTSASSYDTQYF. As DNA, the CDR3 is TGTGCCAGTTTAATGACTAGCGCAAGCAGCTACGATACGCAGTATTTT. Variable domain in full (rest from reference TRBV19 and TRBJ2-3): DGGITQSPKYLFRKEGQNVTLSCEQNLNHDAMYWYRQDPGQGLRLIYYSQIVNDFQKGDIAEGYSVSREKKESFPLTVTSAQKNPTAFYLCASLMTSASSYDTQYFGPGTRLTVL.

CDR3 nucleotides: TGTGCCAGCAGTTATCGGACAGGGGAGGATGGAAACACCATATATTTT. It translates to CASSYRTGEDGNTIYF. This rearrangement joins TRBV28 to TRBJ1-3, with 9 bases matching TRBD1. This CDR3 has 16 residues. The V segment lost 4 bases and the J segment 3 bases; nucleotides outside the gene matches: 7. Germline V gene sequence: CDR1 MDHEN, CDR2 SYDVKM.

The chain has TRBV9 and TRBJ1-1; D remains ambiguous. CDR1 is SGDLS, CDR2 YYNGEE, per germline. V lost 0 bases and J 5 bases, leaving 8 bases between the germline ends. This CDR3 has 13 residues. CDR3 coding DNA: TGTGCCAGCAGCGTAGGGGCAGCTACTGAAGCTTTCTTT. Translating gives CASSVGAATEAFF. Looking up the rest from reference TRBV9 and TRBJ1-1 gives the full variable domain: DSGVTQTPKHLITATGQRVTLRCSPRSGDLSVYWYQQSLDQGLQFLIQYYNGEERAKGNILERFSAQQFPDLHSELNLSSLELGDSALYFCASSVGAATEAFFGQGTRLTVV.

The V call is TRBV5-1, the J call TRBJ2-7; D is ambiguous. The CDR3 totals 13 residues. Germline V CDR1 and CDR2: SGHRS, YFSETQ. V lost 4 bases and J lost 5, with 13 bases in between. The CDR3 nucleotides read TGCGCCAGCAGCCCCCTTTTAGATCACGAGCAGTACTTC. It is translated as CASSPLLDHEQYF.

The CDR3 DNA sequence: TGTGCCAGTAGTATGGGACTAGCGGGAGCGACCACAGATACGCAGTATTTT. Its protein product is CASSMGLAGATTDTQYF. The V call is TRBV19, the J call TRBJ2-3; TRBD2 aligns across 14 bases. The germline V gene has CDR1 LNHDA and CDR2 SQIVND (reference sequence). V shed 3 bases, J shed 2 bases, and the junction held 4 bases outside the gene matches. The CDR3 is made up of 17 amino acids.

This sequence joins TRBV6-4 and TRBJ2-6; no reliable D call. In germline, CDR1 is MRHNA, CDR2 SNTAGT. This CDR3 is built from 14 residues. The V end lost 6 bases, the J end lost 0 bases, and 6 bases lay between the germline ends. CDR3: CASSPFSGANVLTF. The CDR3 DNA reads TGTGCCAGCAGCCCCTTCTCTGGGGCCAACGTCCTGACTTTC.

V usage is TRBV10-3 and J usage is TRBJ2-6; D uncertain. CDR1 is ENHRY, CDR2 SYGVKD, per germline. The CDR3 has 12 amino acids. Trimming took off 10 bases at V and 1 base at J, with 5 bases between the two ends. The CDR3 loop reads CATTSGANVLTF. The DNA for the CDR3 is TGTGCCACAACTTCTGGGGCCAACGTCCTGACTTTC.

The DNA of the CDR3 is TGTGCCAGTGGCCCGGGACTACAAGAGACCCAGTACTTC. This encodes CASGPGLQETQYF. This chain joins TRBV6-5 and TRBJ2-5; TRBD2 aligns across 7 bases. This CDR3 has 13 residues. J gave up 2 bases and V 9 bases, and 6 bases lay outside the gene matches. The germline V gene has CDR1 MNHEY and CDR2 SVGAGI.

The chain is built from TRBV30 and TRBJ1-1, with D perhaps TRBD1 (6 bases). The CDR3 runs to 16 residues. Germline V gene data show CDR1 as GTSNPN and CDR2 as SVGIG (reference sequence). V lost 2 bases, J lost 6 bases, and 22 bases lay in between. CDR3 residues: CAWSRIRGSYGSEAFF. The DNA for the CDR3 is TGTGCCTGGAGTAGAATCAGGGGATCATATGGGTCTGAAGCTTTCTTT.

The chain uses TRBV5-6 and TRBJ2-3; no definite D call. The V end lost 6 bases, the J end lost 3 bases, and 17 bases lay between the germline ends. The CDR3 sequence is 15 residues long. In germline, CDR1 is SGHDT, CDR2 YYEEEE. The CDR3 DNA follows: TGTGCCAGCATCCCCCTTCGAGGATGGACAGATACGCAGTATTTT. This codes for CASIPLRGWTDTQYF.

The chain employs TRBV2 and TRBJ2-1; 7 bases align to TRBD2. Germline lookup yields CDR1 SNHLY and CDR2 FYNNEI. V gave up 2 bases and J gave up 6 bases; unmatched junction bases: 13. The CDR3 extends over 17 amino acids. CDR3 residues: CASSERVGGRIVNEQFF. In nucleotides, the CDR3 is TGTGCCAGCAGTGAACGGGTAGGCGGGAGAATCGTCAATGAGCAGTTCTTC.

This chain links TRBV18 with TRBJ2-5, with a possible D match to TRBD2 (5 bases). Germline V CDR1 and CDR2: KGHSH, LQKENI. Trimming took off 2 bases at V and 5 bases at J, with 6 bases between the two ends. The CDR3 contains 12 residues. The CDR3 region is CASSPGEETQYF. CDR3 bases: TGTGCCAGCTCACCAGGGGAGGAGACCCAGTACTTC. Using reference TRBV18 and TRBJ2-5 for the parts outside the CDR3, the full variable domain is NAGVMQNPRHLVRRRGQEARLRCSPMKGHSHVYWYRQLPEEGLKFMVYLQKENIIDESGMPKERFSAEFPKEGPSILRIQQVVRGDSAAYFCASSPGEETQYFGPGTRLLVL.

The rearrangement joins TRBV27 to TRBJ1-2; 7 bases are a match to TRBD1. After removal of 6 bases from V and 4 bases from J, the junction contained 8 bases not matched to a gene. There are 14 residues in the CDR3. Germline-derived CDR1 and CDR2 are MNHEY and SMNVEV (reference sequence). CDR3 in DNA: TGTGCCAGCAGCCTCCGACAGGGTGTCTATGGCTACACCTTC. This codes for CASSLRQGVYGYTF.

The chain combines TRBV19 with TRBJ1-1; D remains ambiguous. V dropped 1 base and J dropped 6 bases, with 9 bases sitting between them. The CDR3 has 13 residues. From germline, CDR1 is LNHDA and CDR2 SQIVND (reference sequence). The CDR3 here is CASSIAGWAEAFF. DNA of the CDR3: TGTGCCAGTAGTATAGCGGGATGGGCTGAAGCTTTCTTT.

The V and J genes are TRBV2 and TRBJ1-1; D is unclear. The CDR3 is 15 residues long. Trimming stripped 6 bases from V and 1 base from J, with 15 bases between. Germline-derived CDR1 and CDR2 are SNHLY and FYNNEI. CDR3 in DNA: TGTGCCAGCAGGGAACACCTCCCGGGGAACACTGAAGCTTTCTTT. Residues: CASREHLPGNTEAFF.

This clone was picked up a small number of times. The genes are TRBV9 and TRBJ2-3, with 7 bases that match TRBD2. This CDR3 contains 15 residues. Germline V gene data show CDR1 as SGDLS and CDR2 as YYNGEE. Unmatched junction bases numbered 7, after V lost 4 bases and J lost 2 bases. The CDR3 nucleotides are TGTGCCAGCAGCTCCGGGGGAGGGGTCACAGATACGCAGTATTTT. It yields the protein CASSSGGGVTDTQYF.

This chain connects TRBV7-2 to TRBJ2-2; D is undetermined. This CDR3 has 15 residues. V lost 5 bases and J lost 7, with 17 bases in between. In germline, CDR1 is SGHTA, CDR2 FQGNSA. CDR3 DNA sequence: TGTGCCAGCAGCCTCATACCGGCGACGGGCGGGGAGCTGTTTTTT. Its protein product is CASSLIPATGGELFF.